These 10 T cell receptor beta chains share one sample of origin, sequenced in a study of radiotherapy plus CTLA-4 blockade in lung cancer. TCRdb's table, derived via immunoSEQ multiplex PCR, lists solely in-frame clones and lacks some. The sample consists of roughly 62,000 clones, roughly four fifths of them appearing once. The sequenced sample was peripheral blood, obtained from a patient treated with radiotherapy plus ipilimumab. All receptors derive from a human donor with non-small cell lung cancer who had a complete response to radiotherapy plus ipilimumab.

The chain joins TRBV5-4 to TRBJ1-5; D not certain. The CDR3 extends over 14 amino acids. V was trimmed by 0 bases and J by 1 base, leaving 5 bases between them. In germline, CDR1 is SGHNT, CDR2 YYREEE (reference sequence). The CDR3 protein is CASSLASSNQPQHF. The CDR3, as DNA: TGTGCCAGCAGCTTGGCATCCAGCAATCAGCCCCAGCATTTT. Combining the CDR3 with reference TRBV5-4 and TRBJ1-5 gives the whole variable domain ETGVTQSPTHLIKTRGQQVTLRCSSQSGHNTVSWYQQALGQGPQFIFQYYREEENGRGNFPPRFSGLQFPNYSSELNVNALELDDSALYLCASSLASSNQPQHFGDGTRLSIL.

The V and J genes are TRBV5-6 and TRBJ2-1; possibly TRBD1 for D (5 bases). Trimming took off 1 base at V and 7 bases at J, with 15 bases between the two ends. The CDR3 is 15 amino acids. Looked up from germline, CDR1 is SGHDT and CDR2 is YYEEEE. This chain's CDR3 is CASSLWGQLGNEQFF. For the CDR3, the DNA is TGTGCCAGCAGCTTGTGGGGCCAATTGGGGAATGAGCAGTTCTTC.

This clone was detected only a few times. V gene TRBV19 combines with J gene TRBJ2-2, with 15 bases aligning to TRBD2. The junction had 9 bases not matched to a gene; V was cut back by 9 bases and J by 4 bases. Germline CDR1 reads LNHDA; CDR2 reads SQIVND (reference sequence). The CDR3 extends over 17 amino acids. The CDR3 DNA sequence: TGTGCCAGCCGGGGACTAGCGGGAGGATTAGGCACCGGGGAGCTGTTTTTT. Translating it yields CASRGLAGGLGTGELFF. Complete variable domain (other parts from reference TRBV19 and TRBJ2-2): DGGITQSPKYLFRKEGQNVTLSCEQNLNHDAMYWYRQDPGQGLRLIYYSQIVNDFQKGDIAEGYSVSREKKESFPLTVTSAQKNPTAFYLCASRGLAGGLGTGELFFGEGSRLTVL.

The chain links TRBV14 to TRBJ2-3; 7 bases align to TRBD2. CDR3 size: 16 residues. The germline CDR1 and CDR2 sequences are SGHDN and FVKESK. Trimming removed 4 bases from V and 6 bases from J; junction bases left unmatched: 13. As DNA, the CDR3 is TGTGCCAGCAGCCCGCCCAGCGGCGGGAGCTGGGATACGCAGTATTTT. Translated: CASSPPSGGSWDTQYF. Complete variable domain (other parts from reference TRBV14 and TRBJ2-3): EAGVTQFPSHSVIEKGQTVTLRCDPISGHDNLYWYRRVMGKEIKFLLHFVKESKQDESGMPNNRFLAERTGGTYSTLKVQPAELEDSGVYFCASSPPSGGSWDTQYFGPGTRLTVL.

The genes are TRBV13 and TRBJ2-1; 8 bases agree with TRBD2. V was pared by 0 bases and J by 0 bases, with 1 base of the junction left unmatched. The CDR3 sequence is 16 residues long. Germline V gives CDR1 PRHDT, CDR2 FYEKMQ (reference sequence). The CDR3 spells CASSLGSGGSYNEQFF. The CDR3 DNA is TGTGCCAGCAGCTTAGGAAGCGGGGGCTCCTACAATGAGCAGTTCTTC. Filled out from reference TRBV13 and TRBJ2-1, the complete variable domain reads AAGVIQSPRHLIKEKRETATLKCYPIPRHDTVYWYQQGPGQDPQFLISFYEKMQSDKGSIPDRFSAQQFSDYHSELNMSSLELGDSALYFCASSLGSGGSYNEQFFGPGTRLTVL.

The count of this clone is one. The DNA of the CDR3 is TGTGCCAGCAGCAAATTAATACAGCTCGGAACTAACTATGGCTACACCTTC. Its protein is CASSKLIQLGTNYGYTF. This sequence joins TRBV21-1 and TRBJ1-2; TRBD1 reflects the table's D call only, with no check against the DNA. TRBV21-1 is a recognized pseudogene. The CDR3 runs to 17 residues.

This clone was seen more than once but under ten times. The chain recombines TRBV9 with TRBJ1-1; no clear D gene. Germline CDR1 is SGDLS and CDR2 is YYNGEE. This CDR3 region has 13 residues. V was shortened by 0 bases and J by 8 bases, with 11 bases between the two germline ends. CDR3 amino acids: CASSVVTDGEAFF. The CDR3 DNA follows: TGTGCCAGCAGCGTAGTGACTGACGGGGAAGCTTTCTTT.

Only one count was recorded for this clone. The V gene is TRBV28, the J gene TRBJ2-3; 8 bases fit TRBD1. This CDR3 comprises 12 residues. In germline, CDR1 is MDHEN, CDR2 SYDVKM. CDR3 sequence (DNA): TGTCCCCGGACAGGGAGCACAGATACGCAGTATTTT. Amino acids: CPRTGSTDTQYF.

This clone was seen a single time. The chain joins TRBV28 to TRBJ1-3; the match to TRBD1 covers 7 bases. Losses at the gene ends were 3 bases for V and 4 bases for J; bases not matched to a gene: 6. The CDR3 contains 15 residues. Germline V gene sequence: CDR1 MDHEN, CDR2 SYDVKM. CDR3: CASSFIARGGNTIYF. The CDR3 DNA reads as TGTGCCAGCAGTTTCATAGCCAGGGGGGGAAACACCATATATTTT.

CDR3 protein: CASSTPDRGGEETQYF. In DNA form, the CDR3 reads TGTGCCAGCAGTACTCCGGACAGGGGGGGTGAGGAGACCCAGTACTTC. The chain has TRBV6-6 and TRBJ2-5; 10 positions agree with TRBD1. With V trimmed by 5 bases and J by 5 bases, 11 bases remained unmatched. The CDR3 covers 16 residues. CDR1 and CDR2 from the germline V gene are MNHNY and SVGAGI (reference sequence).